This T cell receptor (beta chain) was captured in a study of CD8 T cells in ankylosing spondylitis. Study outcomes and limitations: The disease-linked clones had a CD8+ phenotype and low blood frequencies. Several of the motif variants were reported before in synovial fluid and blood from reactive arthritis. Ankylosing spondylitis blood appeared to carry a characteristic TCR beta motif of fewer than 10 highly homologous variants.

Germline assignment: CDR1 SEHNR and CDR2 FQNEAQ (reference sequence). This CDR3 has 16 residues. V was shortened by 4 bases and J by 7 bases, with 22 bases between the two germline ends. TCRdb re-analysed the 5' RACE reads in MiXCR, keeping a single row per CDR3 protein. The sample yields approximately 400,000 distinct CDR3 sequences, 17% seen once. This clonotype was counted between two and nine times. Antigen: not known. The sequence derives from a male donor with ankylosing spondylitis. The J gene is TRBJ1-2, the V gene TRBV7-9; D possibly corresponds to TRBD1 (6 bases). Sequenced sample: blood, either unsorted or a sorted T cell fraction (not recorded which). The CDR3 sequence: CASSSQRGQGMGGYTF. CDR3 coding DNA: TGTGCCAGCAGCTCCCAAAGGGGCCAGGGGATGGGTGGCTACACCTTC.